The 25 T cell receptor beta chains below all came from one sample that was sequenced in a study of shared clonotypes between healthy human individuals. Naive CD8 isolation took CD45RO-negative cells positively selected for CCR7 and excluded terminally differentiated effector memory CD45RA+ cells. The repertoire was sequenced with immunoSEQ multiplex PCR; TCRdb's copy has only in-frame clones and lacks some. The sample gives fewer than 800,000 clones, around 92% of which show up once; 24% is in the top ten. The sample taken for sequencing was naive CD8+ T cells sorted from blood. These receptor sequences come from a man aged 25 to 40 in good health.

The CDR3 nucleotides are TGTGCCAGCAGTTTATACAACCTGAACACTGAAGCTTTCTTT. Protein product: CASSLYNLNTEAFF. The V and J genes are TRBV27 and TRBJ1-1; D remains unclear. This CDR3 is 14 amino acids long. Trimming stripped 1 base from V and 0 bases from J, with 6 bases between. Germline CDR1 reads MNHEY; CDR2 reads SMNVEV (reference sequence).

This clone was seen only a few times. J is TRBJ1-5 and V is TRBV27; no clear D. The CDR3 totals 14 residues. The germline V gene has CDR1 MNHEY and CDR2 SMNVEV (reference sequence). Trimming stripped 5 bases from V and 3 bases from J, with 11 bases between. Here the CDR3 reads CASSPAGHNQPQHF. The DNA for the CDR3 is TGTGCCAGCAGTCCAGCAGGCCACAATCAGCCCCAGCATTTT.

V usage is TRBV27 and J usage is TRBJ2-1; 11 nucleotides align to TRBD2. The CDR3 runs 18 residues. V lost 7 bases, J lost 3 bases, and 14 bases stayed unmatched. Germline V gives CDR1 MNHEY, CDR2 SMNVEV (reference sequence). The CDR3 loop is CASIGRIKLAGVYNEQFF. CDR3 coding DNA: TGTGCCAGCATTGGACGGATAAAACTAGCGGGAGTCTACAATGAGCAGTTCTTC.

The rearrangement links TRBV5-1 to TRBJ1-3; 7 bases are a match to TRBD1. J lost 0 bases, V lost 2 bases, and 5 bases had no gene match. The germline V gene encodes CDR1 SGHRS and CDR2 YFSETQ. The CDR3 is made up of 16 amino acids. The CDR3 region has the DNA TGCGCCAGCAGCTTCGGACAGGACTTCTCTGGAAACACCATATATTTT. It specifies CASSFGQDFSGNTIYF.

The CDR3 DNA sequence: TGTGCCAGCAGCCCAACGGACCCAAAGACGGATACGCAGTATTTT. Its protein is CASSPTDPKTDTQYF. The rearrangement uses TRBV13 and TRBJ2-3; D call uncertain. CDR1 and CDR2 (germline): PRHDT, FYEKMQ (reference sequence). V gave up 5 bases and J gave up 6 bases, with 18 bases separating them. The CDR3 contains 15 residues.

This chain joins TRBV13 and TRBJ1-1, with D uncertain. CDR1 and CDR2 from the germline V gene are PRHDT and FYEKMQ (reference sequence). Trimming took 4 bases from V and 4 from J, leaving 16 bases between them. The CDR3 spans 15 residues. CDR3 protein: CASSSERNPGTEAFF. The CDR3, as DNA: TGTGCCAGCAGCTCAGAACGTAATCCGGGCACTGAAGCTTTCTTT.

The gene calls are TRBV7-9 and TRBJ1-2; 8 bases are shared with TRBD1. This CDR3 has 15 amino acids. CDR1 and CDR2 from the germline V gene are SEHNR and FQNEAQ (reference sequence). The ends lost 4 bases at V and 8 bases at J; junction bases unmatched: 12. CDR3 nucleotide sequence: TGTGCCAGCAGCTCACGAAAGGACAGGGTCGCGGGCTACACCTTC. Translated: CASSSRKDRVAGYTF.

This chain uses TRBV7-9 with TRBJ2-1; D possibly corresponds to TRBD1 (5 bases). From germline, CDR1 is SEHNR and CDR2 FQNEAQ (reference sequence). This CDR3 has 15 amino acids. V was cut by 1 base and J by 2 bases, with 9 bases left in between. CDR3 in DNA: TGTGCCAGCAGCTTAGAGGACATCCCCTACAATGAGCAGTTCTTC. Translated: CASSLEDIPYNEQFF. Full variable domain (missing parts from reference TRBV7-9 and TRBJ2-1): DTGVSQNPRHKITKRGQNVTFRCDPISEHNRLYWYRQTLGQGPEFLTYFQNEAQLEKSRLLSDRFSAERPKGSFSTLEIQRTEQGDSAMYLCASSLEDIPYNEQFFGPGTRLTVL.

This sequence joins TRBV7-6 and TRBJ2-3, with D perhaps TRBD2 (5 bases). In germline, CDR1 is SGHVS, CDR2 FNYEAQ. The CDR3 has 15 amino acids. Between the trimmed V and J ends, which lost 1 base and 1 base, there was a span of 9 bases. The CDR3 region is CASSLGGSGTDTQYF. The CDR3 DNA is TGTGCCAGCAGCTTAGGAGGGAGCGGCACAGATACGCAGTATTTT. Using reference TRBV7-6 and TRBJ2-3 for the parts outside the CDR3, the full variable domain is GAGVSQSPRYKVTKRGQDVALRCDPISGHVSLYWYRQALGQGPEFLTYFNYEAQQDKSGLPNDRFSAERPEGSISTLTIQRTEQRDSAMYRCASSLGGSGTDTQYFGPGTRLTVL.

The chain is built from TRBV6-1 and TRBJ1-5; tentative D call: TRBD1 (5 bases). This CDR3 spans 16 amino acids. Germline loops: CDR1 MNHNS, CDR2 SASEGT. The germline V and J ends were trimmed by 2 bases and 1 base, with 12 bases remaining between them. The CDR3 nucleotides read TGTGCCAGCAGTGAACTGAAGGGGCCGAGCAATCAGCCCCAGCATTTT. It translates to CASSELKGPSNQPQHF.

Turning to this clone: Other DNA sequences from this sample encode an identical CDR3 as well. This chain links TRBV9 with TRBJ2-1; the D is unclear. CDR3 length equals 11 residues. The germline V gene has CDR1 SGDLS and CDR2 YYNGEE. Trimming left V 3 bases short and J 10 bases short, with 8 bases between. CDR3 DNA: TGTGCCAGCAGCGCCGATCGGGAGCAGTTCTTC. It yields the protein CASSADREQFF.

V and J are TRBV19 and TRBJ2-7; 9 nucleotides line up with TRBD1. The germline V gene has CDR1 LNHDA and CDR2 SQIVND (reference sequence). V shed 4 bases and J 6 bases; nucleotides not matched to a gene: 7. The CDR3 is 14 residues long. Here the CDR3 DNA reads TGTGCCAGTAGTACCGGGACAGGGTCGTCCGAGCAGTACTTC. Residues: CASSTGTGSSEQYF.

The rearrangement links TRBV5-1 to TRBJ2-3; no definite D call. CDR1 and CDR2 from the germline V gene are SGHRS and YFSETQ. The V and J ends lost 0 bases and 6 bases respectively, with 8 bases between them. The CDR3 length is 13 residues. The CDR3 sequence: CASSLGVEDTQYF. The CDR3 DNA follows: TGCGCCAGCAGCTTGGGGGTTGAGGATACGCAGTATTTT.

The chain has TRBV28 and TRBJ2-7; tentatively, D is TRBD1 or TRBD2 (5 bases each). The germline gives CDR1 MDHEN, CDR2 SYDVKM. Trimming took 6 bases from V and 1 from J, leaving 22 bases between them. The CDR3 has 17 residues. Written as DNA, the CDR3 is TGTGCCAGCAGCCAACCGTTGAGGAGCTGGGGGTCCTACGAGCAGTACTTC. As protein: CASSQPLRSWGSYEQYF.

The chain recombines TRBV2 with TRBJ1-2, with 9 bases identical to TRBD1. With V trimmed by 5 bases and J by 4 bases, 5 bases remained unmatched. Germline-derived CDR1 and CDR2 are SNHLY and FYNNEI. This CDR3 region has 14 residues. The CDR3 nucleotides are TGTGCCAGCAGTACCGGGACAGGGCCCTATGGCTACACCTTC. Its protein is CASSTGTGPYGYTF.

J is TRBJ2-7 and V is TRBV27; D uncertain. Germline CDR1 reads MNHEY; CDR2 reads SMNVEV (reference sequence). The ends were cut back, 0 bases at V and 7 bases at J, with 13 bases in the middle. The CDR3 sequence is 14 residues long. CDR3 amino acids: CASSLSQWNGEQYF. The DNA for the CDR3 is TGTGCCAGCAGTTTATCACAGTGGAATGGGGAGCAGTACTTC.

The chain is built from TRBV27 and TRBJ2-7; TRBD1 aligns across 7 bases. Trimming removed 2 bases from V and 1 base from J; junction bases left unmatched: 8. This CDR3 has 16 residues. CDR1 is MNHEY and CDR2 is SMNVEV in the germline V gene (reference sequence). This CDR3 reads CASSLVSGGPSYEQYF. The CDR3 DNA follows: TGTGCCAGCAGTTTAGTTTCAGGGGGACCATCCTACGAGCAGTACTTC.

This chain links TRBV19 with TRBJ2-7; 10 bases are shared with TRBD1. The CDR3 totals 17 residues. Trimming at V came to 1 base and at J to 3 bases, leaving 9 bases not matched to a gene. CDR1 LNHDA and CDR2 SQIVND come from the germline V gene (reference sequence). The CDR3 spells CASSIAAAGTGVYEQYF. CDR3 nucleotide sequence: TGTGCCAGTAGTATAGCTGCCGCCGGGACAGGGGTCTACGAGCAGTACTTC.

The chain joins TRBV7-9 to TRBJ2-1; 9 nucleotides agree with TRBD1. The V segment lost 6 bases and the J segment 7 bases; nucleotides outside the gene matches: 4. The CDR3 sequence is 13 residues long. The germline V gene has CDR1 SEHNR and CDR2 FQNEAQ (reference sequence). CDR3 region: CASSTGGLNEQFF. As DNA, the CDR3 is TGTGCCAGCAGTACAGGGGGCCTGAATGAGCAGTTCTTC.

This clone appeared a few times. This chain joins TRBV6-4 and TRBJ2-2; D not certain. The CDR3 sequence is 12 residues long. V was clipped by 2 bases and J by 7 bases, with 5 bases between them. From germline, CDR1 is MRHNA and CDR2 SNTAGT. The CDR3 nucleotides read TGTGCCAGCAGTGACGGGTTCGGGGAGCTGTTTTTT. Its protein is CASSDGFGELFF.

V usage is TRBV5-5 and J usage is TRBJ2-3, with 10 bases that match TRBD2. Germline V gene lookup returns CDR1 SGHKS and CDR2 YYEKEE (reference sequence). The CDR3 spans 17 residues. The V and J ends lost 4 bases and 3 bases, in that order; junction bases with no gene match: 11. CDR3 loop: CASSHDRASGRTDTQYF. CDR3 bases: TGTGCCAGCAGCCATGACAGGGCTAGCGGGAGAACAGATACGCAGTATTTT.

The gene calls are TRBV19 and TRBJ1-5; no reliable D call. Germline V CDR1 and CDR2: LNHDA, SQIVND (reference sequence). CDR3 length: 12 residues. V was trimmed by 8 bases and J by 0 bases, leaving 5 bases between them. The CDR3 DNA follows: TGTGCCAGTGGACCTAGCAATCAGCCCCAGCATTTT. Its protein is CASGPSNQPQHF.

This chain joins TRBV28 and TRBJ2-7, with 8 bases identical to TRBD2. The CDR3 runs 15 residues. V gave up 2 bases and J gave up 10 bases; unmatched junction bases: 13. CDR1 and CDR2 (germline): MDHEN, SYDVKM. CDR3 nucleotide sequence: TGTGCCAGCAGTTTACGCAAAGCGGGAGCACAGTGTCAGTACTTC. It is translated as CASSLRKAGAQCQYF.

The CDR3 protein is CASSLLGQGASSYEQYF. The CDR3 nucleotides read TGTGCCAGCAGTTTATTAGGACAGGGGGCAAGCTCCTACGAGCAGTACTTC. The V call is TRBV27, the J call TRBJ2-7; 11 nucleotides line up with TRBD1. V shed 1 base and J 0 bases; nucleotides not matched to a gene: 5. The CDR3 has 17 residues. CDR1 and CDR2 (germline): MNHEY, SMNVEV (reference sequence).

As DNA, the CDR3 is TGTGCCAGCAGATTCGGGAGTTCGTACACAGATACGCAGTATTTT. It translates to CASRFGSSYTDTQYF. This chain uses TRBV2 with TRBJ2-3, with D perhaps matching TRBD2 (6 bases). This CDR3 is built from 15 residues. Per the germline V gene, CDR1 is SNHLY and CDR2 is FYNNEI. V shed 6 bases and J shed 2 bases, with 15 bases lying between them. Full variable domain (remainder filled in from reference TRBV2 and TRBJ2-3): EPEVTQTPSHQVTQMGQEVILRCVPISNHLYFYWYRQILGQKVEFLVSFYNNEISEKSEIFDDQFSVERPDGSNFTLKIRSTKLEDSAMYFCASRFGSSYTDTQYFGPGTRLTVL.